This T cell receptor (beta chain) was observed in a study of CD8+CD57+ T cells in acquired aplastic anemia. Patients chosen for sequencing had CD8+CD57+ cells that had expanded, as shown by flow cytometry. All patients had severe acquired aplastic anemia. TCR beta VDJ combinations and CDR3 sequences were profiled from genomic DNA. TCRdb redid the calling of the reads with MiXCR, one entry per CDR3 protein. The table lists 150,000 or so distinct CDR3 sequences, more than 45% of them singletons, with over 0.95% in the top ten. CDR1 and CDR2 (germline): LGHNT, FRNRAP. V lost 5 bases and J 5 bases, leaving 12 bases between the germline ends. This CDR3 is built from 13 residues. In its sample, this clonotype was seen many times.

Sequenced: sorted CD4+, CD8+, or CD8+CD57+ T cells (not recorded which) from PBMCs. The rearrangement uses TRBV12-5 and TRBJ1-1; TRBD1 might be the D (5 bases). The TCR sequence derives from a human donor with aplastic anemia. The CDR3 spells CASGPGTGTEAFF. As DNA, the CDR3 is TGTGCTAGTGGTCCCGGGACCGGGACTGAAGCTTTCTTT.